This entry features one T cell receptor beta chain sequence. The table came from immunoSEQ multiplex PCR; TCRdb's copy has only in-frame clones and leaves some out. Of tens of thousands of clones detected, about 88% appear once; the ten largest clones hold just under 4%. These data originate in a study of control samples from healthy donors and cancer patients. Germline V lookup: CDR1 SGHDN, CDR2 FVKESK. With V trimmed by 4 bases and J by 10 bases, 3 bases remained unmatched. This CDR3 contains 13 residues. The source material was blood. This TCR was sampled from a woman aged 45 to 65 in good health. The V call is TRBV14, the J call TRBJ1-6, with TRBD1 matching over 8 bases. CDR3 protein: CASSRTGPSPLHF. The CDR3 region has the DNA TGTGCCAGCAGCCGGACAGGGCCATCACCCCTCCACTTT.